This T cell receptor beta chain was found in a study of PD-L1 blockade in urothelial cancer. Profiling relied on immunoSEQ multiplex PCR, and the TCRdb table lists in-frame clones only, not all of them. The data contain roughly 100,000 clones, roughly nine tenths of them singletons. The time point: pretreatment peripheral blood. V lost 7 bases and J lost 0, with 10 bases in between. The germline V gene has CDR1 LNHDA and CDR2 SQIVND (reference sequence). This CDR3 contains 13 residues. V gene TRBV19 combines with J gene TRBJ2-7; tentatively, D is TRBD2 (6 bases). The receptor was isolated from an elderly woman with urothelial cancer. This material consisted of PBMCs, taken around atezolizumab (anti-PD-L1) treatment. The CDR3: CASKSGSSYEQYF. The CDR3 bases are TGTGCCAGTAAGTCCGGGAGCTCCTACGAGCAGTACTTC.